These 6 T cell receptor beta chains originate from one sample sequenced in a study of shared clonotypes between healthy human individuals. Data came from immunoSEQ multiplex PCR; TCRdb stores just in-frame clones and leaves some out. The sample lists around 2,000,000 clones, about 95% occurring once. Sequencing used naive CD4+ T cells sorted from blood. As for subset: CD45RA+ positively selected. Receptors were obtained from a man between 18 and 29 years old in good health.

V and J are TRBV7-8 and TRBJ2-2, with 7 nucleotides matching TRBD2. This CDR3 spans 17 amino acids. Germline V CDR1 and CDR2: SGHVS, FQNEAQ. V shed 7 bases, J shed 7 bases, and the junction held 18 bases outside the gene matches. The CDR3 reads CASTIGLAADVGGELFF. For the CDR3, the DNA is TGTGCCAGCACCATTGGGCTAGCGGCCGACGTTGGCGGGGAGCTGTTTTTT.

In its sample, this clone was seen once. V usage is TRBV6-5 and J usage is TRBJ2-7; D possibly corresponds to TRBD2 (6 bases). This CDR3 region has 15 residues. The V and J ends lost 2 bases and 7 bases respectively, with 18 bases between them. Germline-derived CDR1 and CDR2 are MNHEY and SVGAGI. The CDR3 spells CASSYTPGEVKEQYF. In nucleotides, the CDR3 is TGTGCCAGCAGTTACACGCCGGGAGAGGTAAAGGAGCAGTACTTC.

The chain joins TRBV27 to TRBJ1-1; 7 bases map to TRBD1. This CDR3 has 15 amino acids. The junction had 3 bases not matched to a gene; V was cut back by 2 bases and J by 0 bases. Germline CDR1 is MNHEY and CDR2 is SMNVEV (reference sequence). CDR3 amino acids: CASSLGQAMNTEAFF. The DNA of the CDR3 is TGTGCCAGCAGTTTAGGACAGGCCATGAACACTGAAGCTTTCTTT.

The chain has TRBV18 and TRBJ2-1; D not certain. Deletions cut 0 bases from V and 8 bases from J, with 11 bases between. The CDR3 has 14 amino acids. Germline CDR1 and CDR2: KGHSH and LQKENI. CDR3 amino acids: CASSPPGSFHEQFF. The CDR3 DNA sequence: TGTGCCAGCTCACCACCCGGCAGCTTCCATGAGCAGTTCTTC.

The chain couples TRBV19 to TRBJ2-7, with D tentatively TRBD1 (6 bases). Trimming pared 4 bases from V and 3 bases from J, leaving 10 bases between. The CDR3 runs 13 residues. Germline assignment: CDR1 LNHDA and CDR2 SQIVND (reference sequence). CDR3 nucleotides: TGTGCCAGTAGTAGGACAGATTTCTACGAGCAGTACTTC. It yields the protein CASSRTDFYEQYF.

This chain uses TRBV9 with TRBJ2-7, with D uncertain. This CDR3 is 15 amino acids long. CDR1 is SGDLS and CDR2 is YYNGEE in the germline V gene. The V gene lost 0 bases and the J gene lost 7 bases, with 17 bases spanning the gap. The CDR3 nucleotides are TGTGCCAGCAGCGTAGGGCCGGATGGCAATGGGGAGCAGTACTTC. Its protein product is CASSVGPDGNGEQYF.